This entry lists 13 T cell receptor beta chains sequenced from one sample in a study of blood T cells in healthy people across ages. The authors ran a second PCR of 7 to 11 cycles using a sample-barcoded 5' primer and a J-beta primer mix. TCRdb recomputed calls from the 5' RACE reads with MiXCR, one row per CDR3 protein. The table records about 800,000 distinct CDR3 sequences, 20% to 30% of them present only once. These data are also associated with another study on T cells of mothers and their children.

The sample consisted of blood. Every receptor here comes from a boy younger than 18 in good health.

This clonotype came up a few times. CDR3: CASSAPAGGSEQYF. Here the CDR3 DNA reads TGTGCCAGCAGCGCCCCAGCGGGGGGAAGCGAGCAGTACTTC. This chain uses TRBV7-3 with TRBJ2-7; TRBD2 matches at 9 bases. Germline-derived CDR1 and CDR2 are SGHTA and FQGTGA. The CDR3 runs to 14 residues. The V segment lost 5 bases and the J segment 6 bases; nucleotides outside the gene matches: 8.

The rearrangement uses TRBV5-1 and TRBJ1-1; a weak D match, TRBD1 (6 bases). Trimming cost V 2 bases and J 0 bases, with 11 bases left between them. The CDR3 sequence is 15 residues long. Germline CDR1 reads SGHRS; CDR2 reads YFSETQ. Here the CDR3 DNA reads TGCGCCAGCAGCTTCATGACAGGCATGAACACTGAAGCTTTCTTT. Translating gives CASSFMTGMNTEAFF.

The V and J genes are TRBV9 and TRBJ2-7, with TRBD2 matching 7 bases. The CDR3 extends over 14 amino acids. Germline loops: CDR1 SGDLS, CDR2 YYNGEE. Losses at the gene ends were 1 base for V and 1 base for J; bases not matched to a gene: 2. Here the CDR3 DNA reads TGTGCCAGCAGCGTAACTAGCGTTTCCTACGAGCAGTACTTC. Translating it yields CASSVTSVSYEQYF. Full variable domain (missing parts from reference TRBV9 and TRBJ2-7): DSGVTQTPKHLITATGQRVTLRCSPRSGDLSVYWYQQSLDQGLQFLIQYYNGEERAKGNILERFSAQQFPDLHSELNLSSLELGDSALYFCASSVTSVSYEQYFGPGTRLTVT.

This clonotype was detected a few times. The V call is TRBV7-2, the J call TRBJ2-1; TRBD1 agrees at 8 bases. Germline-derived CDR1 and CDR2 are SGHTA and FQGNSA. V dropped 5 bases and J dropped 9; count of bases not matched to a gene: 6. This CDR3 is 13 amino acids long. This CDR3 reads CASSRQGSGEQFF. CDR3 nucleotides: TGTGCCAGCAGCAGACAGGGGTCGGGTGAGCAGTTCTTC.

The chain joins TRBV6-6 to TRBJ1-2, with a tentative D call TRBD1 (5 bases). Germline assignment: CDR1 MNHNY and CDR2 SVGAGI (reference sequence). The CDR3 sequence is 15 residues long. V lost 7 bases, J lost 4 bases, and 19 bases lay in between. DNA of the CDR3: TGTGCCAGCACCCCCAGCCGGGGGAATGGCTATGGCTACACCTTC. It encodes CASTPSRGNGYGYTF.

The rearrangement joins TRBV6-2 or TRBV6-3 to TRBJ2-4, with TRBD1 as a possible D gene (6 bases). The CDR3 has 15 residues. Trimming left V 1 base short and J 3 bases short, with 10 bases between. The germline V gene encodes CDR1 MNHEY and CDR2 SVGEGT. The CDR3 DNA is TGTGCCAGCAGTTACTGGGGGCTTGGCAAAAACATTCAGTACTTC. This encodes CASSYWGLGKNIQYF.

This clonotype has a count of ten or more. The rearrangement links TRBV12-3 or TRBV12-4 to TRBJ2-4, with unresolved D. This CDR3 contains 14 residues. V was pared by 6 bases and J by 2 bases, with 11 bases between. CDR3 nucleotides: TGTGCCAGCAGCTTTGGTCAGACCAAAAACATTCAGTACTTC. It encodes CASSFGQTKNIQYF.

The chain employs TRBV18 and TRBJ2-5, with 8 bases that match TRBD1. Trimming cost V 7 bases and J 1 base; bases outside gene matches: 2. Germline CDR1 reads KGHSH; CDR2 reads LQKENI. The CDR3 runs to 13 residues. The CDR3 bases are TGTGCCAGCTTCAGGGGGCTCCAAGAGACCCAGTACTTC. This gives the protein CASFRGLQETQYF.

The chain employs TRBV6-6 and TRBJ1-4; 10 bases fit TRBD1. The germline V gene has CDR1 MNHNY and CDR2 SVGAGI (reference sequence). CDR3 length: 14 amino acids. V was clipped by 7 bases and J by 8 bases; unmatched bases: 7. CDR3 in DNA: TGTGCCAGCACCCGTTGGGACAGGGGAGAAAAACTGTTTTTT. It yields the protein CASTRWDRGEKLFF.

This sequence joins TRBV7-9 and TRBJ1-2, with TRBD1 as a possible D gene (5 bases). Trimming took off 2 bases at V and 3 bases at J, with 16 bases between the two ends. The length of the CDR3 is 16 residues. CDR1 is SEHNR, CDR2 FQNEAQ, per germline (reference sequence). CDR3 sequence (DNA): TGTGCCAGCAGCTTATCTTTGCAGGGTGATCACTATGGCTACACCTTC. It codes for CASSLSLQGDHYGYTF.

Details on this clonotype: One junction end disagrees with the germline gene, perhaps due to a read error. The chain combines TRBV4-1 with TRBJ1-1; D remains ambiguous. The V gene's germline CDR1 is MGHRA and CDR2 YSYEKL. The CDR3 length is 14 residues. In DNA form, the CDR3 reads TGCGCTAGCAGCCAATTGGGGATGGGGACTGAAGCTTTCTTT. It specifies CASSQLGMGTEAFF.

V usage is TRBV6-2 or TRBV6-3 and J usage is TRBJ2-5; D is uncertain. Trimming left V 5 bases short and J 2 bases short, with 18 bases between. CDR3 length: 16 residues. Germline lookup yields CDR1 MNHEY and CDR2 SVGEGT. For the CDR3, the DNA is TGTGCCAGCAGTAAACCTTATTTCGGGCAGCAAGAGACCCAGTACTTC. It is translated as CASSKPYFGQQETQYF.

This clonotype came up a few times. The chain has TRBV10-3 and TRBJ1-6; TRBD1 is a possible D gene (5 bases). This CDR3 region has 12 residues. Germline CDR1 is ENHRY and CDR2 is SYGVKD. V dropped 10 bases and J dropped 7 bases, with 11 bases sitting between them. The CDR3, as DNA: TGTGCCACGGGGACGGGGAATTCACCCCTCCACTTT. It is translated as CATGTGNSPLHF.